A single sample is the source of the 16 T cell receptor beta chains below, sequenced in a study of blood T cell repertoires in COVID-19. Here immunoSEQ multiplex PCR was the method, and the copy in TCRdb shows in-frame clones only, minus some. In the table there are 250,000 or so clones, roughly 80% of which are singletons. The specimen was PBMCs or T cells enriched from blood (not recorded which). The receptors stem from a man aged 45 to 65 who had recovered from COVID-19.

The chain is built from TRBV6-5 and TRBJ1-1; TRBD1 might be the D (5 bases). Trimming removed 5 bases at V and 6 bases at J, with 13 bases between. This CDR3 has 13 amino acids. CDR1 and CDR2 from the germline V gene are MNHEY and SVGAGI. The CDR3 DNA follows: TGTGCCAGCAGTACCCCGGGGGGGTCTGAAGCTTTCTTT. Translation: CASSTPGGSEAFF.

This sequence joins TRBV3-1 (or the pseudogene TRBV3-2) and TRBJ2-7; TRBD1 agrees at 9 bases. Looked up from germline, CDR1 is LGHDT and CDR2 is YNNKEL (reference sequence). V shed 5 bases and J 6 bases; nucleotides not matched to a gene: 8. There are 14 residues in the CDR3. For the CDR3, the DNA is TGTGCCAGCAGCGCCCGGGACAGGGATGGCGAGCAGTACTTC. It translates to CASSARDRDGEQYF.

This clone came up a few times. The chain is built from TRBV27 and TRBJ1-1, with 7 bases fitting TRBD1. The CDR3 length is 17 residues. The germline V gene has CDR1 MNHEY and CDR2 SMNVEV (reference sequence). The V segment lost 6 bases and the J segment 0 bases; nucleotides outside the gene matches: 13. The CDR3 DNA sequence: TGTGCCAGCAGCCGAAAGGGGGCCCAACAGCTGAACACTGAAGCTTTCTTT. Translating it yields CASSRKGAQQLNTEAFF.

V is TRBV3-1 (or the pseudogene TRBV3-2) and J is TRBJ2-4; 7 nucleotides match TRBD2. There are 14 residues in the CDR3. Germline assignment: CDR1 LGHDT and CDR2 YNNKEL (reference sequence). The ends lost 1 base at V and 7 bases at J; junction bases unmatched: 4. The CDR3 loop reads CASSQGGGGNIQYF. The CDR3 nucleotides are TGTGCCAGCAGCCAAGGGGGGGGAGGGAACATTCAGTACTTC.

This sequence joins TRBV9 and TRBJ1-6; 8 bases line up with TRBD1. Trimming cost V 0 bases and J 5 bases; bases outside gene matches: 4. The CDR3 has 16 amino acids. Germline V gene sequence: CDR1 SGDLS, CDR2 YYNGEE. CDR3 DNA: TGTGCCAGCAGCGTAGGGGCCAGGGGGCATAATTCACCCCTCCACTTT. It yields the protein CASSVGARGHNSPLHF.

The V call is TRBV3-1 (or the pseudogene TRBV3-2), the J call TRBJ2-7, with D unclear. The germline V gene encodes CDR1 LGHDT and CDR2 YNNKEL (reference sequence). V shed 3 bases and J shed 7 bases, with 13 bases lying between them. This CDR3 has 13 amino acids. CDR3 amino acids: CASSHLGFREQYF. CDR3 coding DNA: TGTGCCAGCAGCCATCTAGGTTTTCGAGAGCAGTACTTC.

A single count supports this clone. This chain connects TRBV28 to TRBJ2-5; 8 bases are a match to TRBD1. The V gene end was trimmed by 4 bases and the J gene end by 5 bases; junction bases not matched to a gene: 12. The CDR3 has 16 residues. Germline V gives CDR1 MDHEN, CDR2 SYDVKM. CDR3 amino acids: CASSSPPSTGGETQYF. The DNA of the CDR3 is TGTGCCAGCAGTTCCCCCCCATCTACAGGGGGGGAGACCCAGTACTTC.

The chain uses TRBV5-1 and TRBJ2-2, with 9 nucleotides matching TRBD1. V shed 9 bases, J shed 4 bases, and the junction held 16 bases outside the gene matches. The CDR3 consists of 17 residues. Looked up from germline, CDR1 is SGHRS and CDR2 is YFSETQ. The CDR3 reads CANKIPRGQGTTGELFF. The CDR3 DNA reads TGCGCCAACAAGATTCCCCGAGGACAGGGGACCACCGGGGAGCTGTTTTTT.

As DNA, the CDR3 is TGTGCCAGCTCACCTGACGGGGGAGTAAACACTGAAGCTTTCTTT. It yields the protein CASSPDGGVNTEAFF. The V and J genes are TRBV18 and TRBJ1-1, with a weak D call TRBD1 (5 bases). Germline CDR1 reads KGHSH; CDR2 reads LQKENI. Trimming pared 3 bases from V and 2 bases from J, leaving 13 bases between. CDR3 size: 15 residues.

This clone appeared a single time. The CDR3: CASGSPLSYGYTF. The DNA for the CDR3 is TGTGCTAGTGGTTCCCCCTTGTCCTATGGCTACACCTTC. The rearrangement joins TRBV12-5 to TRBJ1-2; D gene uncertain. This CDR3 is 13 amino acids long. Between the trimmed V and J ends, which lost 4 bases and 4 bases, there was a span of 10 bases. Germline CDR1 and CDR2: LGHNT and FRNRAP.

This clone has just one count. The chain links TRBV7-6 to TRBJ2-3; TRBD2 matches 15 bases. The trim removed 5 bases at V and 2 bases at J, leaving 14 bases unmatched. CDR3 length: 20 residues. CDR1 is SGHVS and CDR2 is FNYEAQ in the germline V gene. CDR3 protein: CASSPTTGTSGGRDTDTQYF. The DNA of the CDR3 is TGTGCCAGCAGCCCGACGACCGGGACTAGCGGGGGGCGGGACACAGATACGCAGTATTTT. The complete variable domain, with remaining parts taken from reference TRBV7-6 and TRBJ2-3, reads GAGVSQSPRYKVTKRGQDVALRCDPISGHVSLYWYRQALGQGPEFLTYFNYEAQQDKSGLPNDRFSAERPEGSISTLTIQRTEQRDSAMYRCASSPTTGTSGGRDTDTQYFGPGTRLTVL.

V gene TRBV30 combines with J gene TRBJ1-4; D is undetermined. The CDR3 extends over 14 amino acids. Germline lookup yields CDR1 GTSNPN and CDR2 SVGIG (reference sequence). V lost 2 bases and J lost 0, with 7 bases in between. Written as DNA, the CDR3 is TGTGCCTGGAGTCCGGTCGCAACTAATGAAAAACTGTTTTTT. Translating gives CAWSPVATNEKLFF.

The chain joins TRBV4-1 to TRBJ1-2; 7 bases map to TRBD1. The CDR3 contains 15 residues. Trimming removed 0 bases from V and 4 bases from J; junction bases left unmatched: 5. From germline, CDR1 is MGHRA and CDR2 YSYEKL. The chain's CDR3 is CASSQEDRASYGYTF. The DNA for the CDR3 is TGCGCCAGCAGCCAAGAAGACAGGGCCAGCTATGGCTACACCTTC.

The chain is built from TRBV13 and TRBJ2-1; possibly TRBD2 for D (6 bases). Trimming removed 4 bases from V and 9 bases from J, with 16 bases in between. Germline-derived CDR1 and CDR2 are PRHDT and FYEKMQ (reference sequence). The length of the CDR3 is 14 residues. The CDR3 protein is CASSSRDFPLEQFF. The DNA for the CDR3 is TGTGCCAGCAGCTCCCGGGACTTTCCCCTTGAGCAGTTCTTC.

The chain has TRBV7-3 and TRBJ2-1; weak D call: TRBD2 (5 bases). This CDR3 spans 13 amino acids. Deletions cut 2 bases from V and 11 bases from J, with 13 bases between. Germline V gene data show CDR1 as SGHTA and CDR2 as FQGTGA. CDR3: CASSLARDYQQFF. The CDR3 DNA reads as TGTGCCAGCAGCTTAGCGCGTGACTATCAGCAGTTCTTC.

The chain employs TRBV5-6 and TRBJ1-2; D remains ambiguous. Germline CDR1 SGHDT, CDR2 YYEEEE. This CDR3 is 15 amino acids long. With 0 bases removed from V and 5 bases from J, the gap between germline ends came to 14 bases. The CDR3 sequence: CASSLARGIWYGYTF. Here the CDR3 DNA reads TGTGCCAGCAGCTTGGCCCGGGGTATATGGTATGGCTACACCTTC.